The 6 T cell receptor beta chains listed next were all sequenced from one sample in a study of CD8+CD57+ T cells in acquired aplastic anemia. Those patients picked for sequencing had displayed CD8+CD57+ cell expansion on flow cytometry. For CDR3 and TCR beta VDJ profiling, genomic DNA was the template used. TCRdb independently ran MiXCR on the reads; one entry per CDR3 protein. This table has fewer than 250,000 distinct CDR3 sequences, roughly half appearing once. The source material was sorted CD4+, CD8+, or CD8+CD57+ T cells (not recorded which) from PBMCs. These receptor sequences come from a human donor with aplastic anemia.

This clonotype was seen repeatedly, ten times or more. The chain recombines TRBV9 with TRBJ2-7; TRBD1 matches 9 bases. This CDR3 contains 14 residues. V lost 3 bases to trimming and J lost 2 bases; unmatched junction nucleotides: 3. Germline assignment: CDR1 SGDLS and CDR2 YYNGEE. The CDR3 nucleotides are TGTGCCAGCAGCGCAAGACAGGGGGCCTACGAGCAGTACTTC. It is translated as CASSARQGAYEQYF. The full variable domain, with the rest looked up from reference TRBV9 and TRBJ2-7, is DSGVTQTPKHLITATGQRVTLRCSPRSGDLSVYWYQQSLDQGLQFLIQYYNGEERAKGNILERFSAQQFPDLHSELNLSSLELGDSALYFCASSARQGAYEQYFGPGTRLTVT.

In this sample, this clonotype turned up many times. The V call is TRBV20-1, the J call TRBJ1-2, with D perhaps matching TRBD1 (6 bases). CDR1 and CDR2 from the germline V gene are DFQATT and SNEGSKA (reference sequence). The CDR3 consists of 13 residues. With 6 bases removed from V and 4 bases from J, the gap between germline ends came to 15 bases. This chain's CDR3 is CSAPGDTFYGYTF. The CDR3 DNA follows: TGCAGTGCACCTGGGGACACCTTCTATGGCTACACCTTC.

This sequence joins TRBV10-3 and TRBJ2-2, with D perhaps given as TRBD1 or TRBD2 (5 bases each). Germline CDR1 reads ENHRY; CDR2 reads SYGVKD. The CDR3 sequence is 18 residues long. Deletions cut 6 bases from V and 2 bases from J, with 22 bases between. CDR3 region: CAIRATSEGLANTGELFF. DNA for the CDR3: TGTGCCATCAGGGCAACCAGTGAGGGGTTAGCCAACACCGGGGAGCTGTTTTTT.

The sample holds many counts of this clonotype. For the CDR3, the DNA is TGCGCCAGCAGCCACTTGGTGAACACTGAAGCTTTCTTT. Protein sequence: CASSHLVNTEAFF. The V call is TRBV4-3, the J call TRBJ1-1; unclear D gene. The CDR3 extends over 13 amino acids. V dropped 3 bases and J dropped 0 bases, with 5 bases sitting between them. Per the germline V gene, CDR1 is LGHNA and CDR2 is YSLEER.

The chain employs TRBV7-3 and TRBJ2-1, with D unresolved. V was pared by 8 bases and J by 8 bases, with 22 bases between. Germline V lookup: CDR1 SGHTA, CDR2 FQGTGA. This CDR3 region has 15 residues. The CDR3 DNA is TGTGCCAGCTCTCCCCATGGGGAATATGGGGATGAGCAGTTCTTC. This gives the protein CASSPHGEYGDEQFF.

This clonotype has ten or more counts. The rearrangement links TRBV7-9 to TRBJ2-7; TRBD1 matches 7 bases. Trimming removed 5 bases from V and 2 bases from J; junction bases left unmatched: 6. The V gene's germline CDR1 is SEHNR and CDR2 FQNEAQ (reference sequence). This CDR3 region has 14 residues. CDR3 residues: CASSEGQRTYEQYF. The CDR3 DNA reads as TGTGCCAGCAGCGAGGGACAGCGAACCTACGAGCAGTACTTC.